The source of this T cell receptor (beta chain) is a study of type 1 regulatory T cells. Turning to the study itself: An in vitro protocol generated T-allo10, a Tr1-enriched, alloantigen-specific CD4 T cell product.

TCRdb re-derived calls from the reads in MiXCR, one entry per CDR3 protein. The table has about 24,000 distinct CDR3 sequences, roughly two thirds seen once. CDR1 is SQVTM, CDR2 ANQGSEA, per germline. The CDR3 is 12 amino acids. This clonotype was seen just once. Its target is unknown. The sequenced material came from cultured T cells, either the whole culture or a sorted T cell fraction (not recorded which). The sample's subset: Tr1-enriched cell product generated in vitro against host alloantigens. This chain uses TRBV29-1 with TRBJ2-2; TRBD1 or TRBD2 may be the D gene (6 bases each). The TCR sequence derives from a human donor in good health. CDR3 in DNA: TGCGTGGGGGGCGACCCACCCGGGGAGCTGTTTTTT. Translated: CVGGDPPGELFF.